This T cell receptor (beta chain) was retrieved from a study of T-cell memory formation after mild COVID-19. General study findings and limits: While clones contracting from day 15 to 85 were balanced between CD4 and CD8, later expanders leaned CD4+. Contracting CD4+ clones sat mainly in CM and EM; CD8+ in EMRA.

The authors produced TCR alpha and TCR beta cDNA libraries with sample barcodes and UMIs by 5'RACE using constant-segment primers. TCRdb re-derived calls from the 5' RACE reads in MiXCR, one entry per CDR3 protein. Here the sample spans 140,000 to 150,000 distinct CDR3 sequences, approximately 26% being singletons. Germline V CDR1 and CDR2: SGHAT, FQNNGV. The CDR3 is 15 amino acids. J lost 7 bases, V lost 4 bases, and 8 bases had no gene match. This clonotype turned up a few times. The antigen remains unidentified. The chain is built from TRBV11-2 and TRBJ2-1, with 9 nucleotides matching TRBD2. The source of this sequence is an adult woman who had mild COVID-19 (a few samples of this study predate the infection). Cell type and time point are not known. The sequenced sample was PBMCs or a T cell subset sorted from them (not recorded which). The CDR3 reads CASSSLAGVWNEQFF. DNA for the CDR3: TGTGCCAGCAGCTCCTTAGCGGGAGTCTGGAATGAGCAGTTCTTC.